This T cell receptor beta chain was identified during a study of blood T cell repertoires in COVID-19. Overall study context: Both acute and convalescent COVID-19 samples were obtained from the United States, Italy and Spain. Sample material is recorded as cDNA or gDNA derived from T cells, B-cell-depleted T cells, or PBMCs.

The CDR3 is 15 amino acids. V dropped 1 base and J dropped 5 bases, with 15 bases sitting between them. CDR1 is LNHNV and CDR2 is YYDKDF in the germline V gene (reference sequence). Clones were sequenced by immunoSEQ multiplex PCR, and TCRdb holds only the in-frame ones, with some missing. The table includes fewer than 350,000 clones, more than 75% detected once. The receptor was isolated from a woman aged 60-70 years in a cohort exposed to, infected with or recovered from COVID-19 (not recorded which). V and J are TRBV15 and TRBJ2-7; possible D gene TRBD2, 6 bases. The sequencing input was PBMCs or T cells enriched from blood (not recorded which). CDR3 coding DNA: TGTGCCACCAGCAGAGGGGGAGGTCCGGTGGACGAGCAGTACTTC. This encodes CATSRGGGPVDEQYF.